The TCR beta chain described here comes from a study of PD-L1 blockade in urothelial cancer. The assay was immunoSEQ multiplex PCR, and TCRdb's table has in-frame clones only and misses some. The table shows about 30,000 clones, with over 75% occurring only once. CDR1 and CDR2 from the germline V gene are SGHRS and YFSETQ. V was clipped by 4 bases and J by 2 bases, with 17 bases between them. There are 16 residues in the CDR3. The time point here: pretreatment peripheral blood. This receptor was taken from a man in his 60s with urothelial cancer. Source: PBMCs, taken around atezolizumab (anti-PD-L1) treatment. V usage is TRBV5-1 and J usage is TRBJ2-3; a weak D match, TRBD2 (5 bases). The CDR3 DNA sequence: TGCGCCAGCAGCCTTGGCCCCCGCGGGTCCACAGATACGCAGTATTTT. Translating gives CASSLGPRGSTDTQYF.